This TCR beta chain was retrieved from a study of T cell responses to AZD1222 COVID-19 vaccine (dated by TCRdb to 2020 to 2023). Context from the whole study: Because spike-specific TCR depth and breadth did not differ between the two schedules, AZD1222 recipients who got a second dose at roughly 4 weeks were pooled with those who got a second dose at roughly 12 weeks. A total of 230 or so trial participants underwent TCR sequencing, of whom 207 received two doses of AZD1222 and some 26 received two doses of the MenACWY control vaccine. Enrollment into the trials was organized by age into subgroups of 18-55, 56-69 and 70-plus years, and those subgroups contained roughly 160, 29 and 62 TCR-sequenced participants, respectively. Summary of the overall study and its limitations: The 56-69-year group was small, and its depth increase did not reach significance, likely because of low power. Reportedly, almost half of the unique spike-specific TCRs recognized epitopes lying outside the regions that are mutated in the B.1.351 and B.1.1.7 variants. The vaccine-associated CD4 TCRs covered the entire spike protein, and the dominant responses fell in regions 160-218 and 743-854. Conclusions about previously exposed vaccinees are limited, since just 5 to 7 AZD1222 recipients were seropositive for SARS-CoV-2 at baseline. A significant rise in spike-specific TCR breadth and depth was observed after two AZD1222 doses relative to day 0 and relative to MenACWY recipients. Because no day 14 peak-response samples were available, repertoires were characterized only after the peak T cell response. Most participants were white British and females outnumbered males, and the authors suggested that clonal diversity may have been underestimated.

The CDR3 regions of human TCRbeta chains were analyzed by immunosequencing. For the original study's pipeline: TCRs in the repertoires were compared against a reference library of SARS-CoV-2-specific TCRs that had been generated with the MIRA antigen-specificity platform. Breadth was defined as the fraction of unique TCRs that were SARS-CoV-2-associated. Depth was defined as the fraction of total T cells that were SARS-CoV-2-associated. Using the MIRA data, each spike-specific TCR was mapped to the spike region that the TCR reacts to and placed in a CD4 or CD8 class. Log10-transformed breadth and depth values were compared by one-way ANOVA with Sidak's multiple comparisons tests. The clones in this table, taken by TCRdb from immuneACCESS, are in-frame only. Not every clone is retained; where verified, under half of the shortfall comes from an unresolved V gene, and the cause of the rest is unknown. The DNA gave D and trimming, while V, J and clone size come from that table. In all, the sample holds roughly 76,000 clones, and 86% of those were seen once. Of the sample, under 3% falls within the top ten clones.

V lost 0 bases and J lost 7 bases; the stretch between them is 9 bases long. The CDR3 goes from the cysteine to the phenylalanine over 13 residues. The retained sequence is limited to the CDR3, 39 bases, with the frame set at the first base. From the germline V gene, CDR1 is SQVTM and CDR2 is ANQGSEA. On this clone itself: Its recognized antigen is unknown. No much larger clone is present one base from it, and per-base qualities are unavailable.

What this sample's time point label stands for: baseline before first vaccination. The vaccinee samples were drawn from two UK trials, COV001 and COV002, one of which was a single-blind randomized controlled phase 2/3 trial testing AZD1222 (ChAdOx1 nCoV-19) in healthy adults. For TCRbeta chain sequencing, PBMC samples from trial participants were taken at day 0 and at day 28 after the second dose. Recombination connected TRBV29-1 to TRBJ2-2, with a weak D call of TRBD2 (5 bases match). Specimen: peripheral blood, collected on day 0 of AZD1222 vaccination. This TCR derives from an adult in good health. The CDR3 loop reads CSVEDSGIGELFF. Here is the DNA: TGCAGCGTTGAAGATTCGGGGATCGGGGAGCTGTTTTTT.